The next 12 T cell receptor beta chains were all read from a single sample in a study of cytomegalovirus exposure and HLA in healthy donors. 13 Jbeta primers and 60 Vbeta primers were used for the PCR. Libraries were prepared by immunoSEQ multiplex PCR; TCRdb keeps only in-frame clonotypes and omits some of them. Here the sample spans 80,000 to 95,000 clones, about 79% being singletons. Specimen: PBMCs. Receptor source: a young man in good health and CMV-seropositive.

This clone has only one observation. This sequence joins TRBV29-1 and TRBJ1-1; D might be TRBD1 (5 bases). V shed 1 base and J shed 1 base, with 13 bases lying between them. Germline loops: CDR1 SQVTM, CDR2 ANQGSEA. This CDR3 comprises 15 residues. CDR3 coding DNA: TGCAGCGTTGAAGGGGGCCTACAAAGGAACACTGAAGCTTTCTTT. This translates into CSVEGGLQRNTEAFF.

This clone was counted once. The CDR3 coding sequence is TGTGCCACCAGCAGGTCGCGGGGCAATCAGCCCCAGCATTTT. Translation gives CATSRSRGNQPQHF. The rearrangement joins TRBV15 to TRBJ1-5, with D unresolved. V gave up 3 bases and J gave up 2 bases, with 8 bases separating them. The CDR3 consists of 14 residues. The germline V gene encodes CDR1 LNHNV and CDR2 YYDKDF (reference sequence). Full variable domain (rest looked up from reference TRBV15 and TRBJ1-5): DAMVIQNPRYQVTQFGKPVTLSCSQTLNHNVMYWYQQKSSQAPKLLFHYYDKDFNNEADTPDNFQSRRPNTSFCFLDIRSPGLGDTAMYLCATSRSRGNQPQHFGDGTRLSIL.

V is TRBV11-2 and J is TRBJ2-1, with 11 positions matching TRBD2. After removal of 1 base from V and 7 bases from J, the junction contained 6 bases not matched to a gene. This CDR3 has 16 residues. Germline lookup yields CDR1 SGHAT and CDR2 FQNNGV. CDR3 residues: CASSLGLAGGQNEQFF. CDR3 nucleotides: TGTGCCAGCAGCTTAGGTTTAGCGGGAGGGCAGAATGAGCAGTTCTTC.

The chain joins TRBV2 to TRBJ1-5, with 9 bases that match TRBD1. Germline values: CDR1 SNHLY, CDR2 FYNNEI. Trimming cost V 9 bases and J 9 bases; bases outside gene matches: 12. The CDR3 is 14 residues long. In DNA form, the CDR3 reads TGTGCCAGGGGCCCCGGGGGACAGGGAAGGCCCCAGCATTTT. Its translation: CARGPGGQGRPQHF.

V gene TRBV10-2 combines with J gene TRBJ2-7; 10 bases fit TRBD2. This CDR3 is 15 amino acids long. CDR1 and CDR2 (germline): WSHSY, SAAADI. Trimming at V came to 6 bases and at J to 3 bases, leaving 8 bases not matched to a gene. The CDR3 DNA reads TGCGCCAGCAGCCTTTTACTAGCGGGACGCTACGAGCAGTACTTC. Amino acids: CASSLLLAGRYEQYF.

V gene TRBV19 combines with J gene TRBJ1-5; D perhaps matches TRBD1 (5 bases). The CDR3 extends over 15 amino acids. V lost 1 base and J lost 1, with 8 bases in between. CDR1 LNHDA and CDR2 SQIVND come from the germline V gene (reference sequence). CDR3: CASSIVGGSNQPQHF. For the CDR3, the DNA is TGTGCCAGTAGTATAGTGGGGGGGAGCAATCAGCCCCAGCATTTT.

The CDR3: CAISVSEGATEAFF. In DNA, the CDR3 is TGTGCCATCAGTGTTTCTGAGGGGGCCACTGAAGCTTTCTTT. The V call is TRBV10-3, the J call TRBJ1-1; 7 bases map to TRBD1. The CDR3 has 14 residues. Germline lookup yields CDR1 ENHRY and CDR2 SYGVKD. Losses at the gene ends were 4 bases for V and 4 bases for J; bases not matched to a gene: 6.

The V and J genes are TRBV7-9 and TRBJ2-7, with D perhaps matching TRBD2 (5 bases). Germline-derived CDR1 and CDR2 are SEHNR and FQNEAQ (reference sequence). The CDR3 has 14 residues. V lost 1 base and J lost 5, with 12 bases in between. CDR3 nucleotides: TGTGCCAGCAGCTTAGTTGGGAGTCAGGACGAGCAGTACTTC. This sequence encodes CASSLVGSQDEQYF.

V is TRBV28 and J is TRBJ1-1; 8 positions agree with TRBD1. J gave up 4 bases and V 5 bases, and 9 bases lay outside the gene matches. Germline CDR1 reads MDHEN; CDR2 reads SYDVKM. There are 15 residues in the CDR3. CDR3 bases: TGTGCCAGCAGTGATCCGGGACAGGTAGTCACTGAAGCTTTCTTT. Its protein product is CASSDPGQVVTEAFF.

V gene TRBV7-6 combines with J gene TRBJ2-7, with D possibly matching TRBD1 (6 bases). V lost 5 bases and J 2 bases, leaving 13 bases between the germline ends. Per the germline V gene, CDR1 is SGHVS and CDR2 is FNYEAQ. CDR3 length equals 14 residues. CDR3 loop: CASSIGQSPYEQYF. CDR3 in DNA: TGTGCCAGCAGCATAGGACAGAGCCCCTACGAGCAGTACTTC.

V gene TRBV7-3 combines with J gene TRBJ2-7; the D gene is possibly TRBD2 (5 bases). V lost 5 bases, J lost 11 bases, and 19 bases lay in between. The germline CDR1 and CDR2 sequences are SGHTA and FQGTGA. This CDR3 is 13 amino acids long. CDR3 protein: CASSPGLGSGKYF. Here the CDR3 DNA reads TGTGCCAGCAGCCCTGGCTTGGGGAGCGGCAAGTACTTC.

The rearrangement uses TRBV28 and TRBJ2-5, with D unclear. Looked up from germline, CDR1 is MDHEN and CDR2 is SYDVKM. The CDR3 has 13 residues. Trimming removed 6 bases from V and 2 bases from J, with 10 bases in between. This CDR3 reads CASRYQVQETQYF. The CDR3 nucleotides are TGTGCCAGCAGATACCAGGTTCAAGAGACCCAGTACTTC.